What follows are 27 T cell receptor beta chains derived from one specimen sequenced in a study of blood T cells in healthy people across ages. Combining a sample-barcoded 5' primer with a J-beta primer mix, a second PCR ran for 7 to 11 cycles. One entry per CDR3 protein results from TCRdb running MiXCR on the 5' RACE reads. The sample has 800,000 to 950,000 distinct CDR3 sequences; 29% are singletons. This sample was also put to use in a study of T cells of mothers and their children.

The sample taken for sequencing was blood. The source of these receptors is a woman aged 40 to 50 in good health.

This clonotype was observed a handful of times. The V and J genes are TRBV6-6 and TRBJ1-5, with a tentative D call TRBD1 (6 bases). CDR1 and CDR2 from the germline V gene are MNHNY and SVGAGI (reference sequence). The CDR3 is made up of 17 amino acids. Trimming cost V 2 bases and J 5 bases, with 19 bases left between them. This CDR3 reads CASSYNSDTGRDQPQHF. CDR3 coding DNA: TGTGCCAGCAGTTACAACTCCGATACAGGGCGCGATCAGCCCCAGCATTTT.

The chain has TRBV7-8 and TRBJ1-2; the match to TRBD1 covers 8 bases. The CDR3 runs 15 residues. CDR1 is SGHVS, CDR2 FQNEAQ, per germline. Germline trimming cut 5 bases from V and 6 bases from J; bases unmatched to any gene: 11. CDR3 residues: CASSGHQGAGDGYTF. The CDR3 DNA is TGTGCCAGCAGCGGTCATCAGGGGGCTGGCGATGGCTACACCTTC.

The J gene is TRBJ2-3, the V gene TRBV7-2; maybe TRBD1 (6 bases). This CDR3 is 15 amino acids long. Deletions cut 1 base from V and 0 bases from J, with 8 bases between. Germline V lookup: CDR1 SGHTA, CDR2 FQGNSA. CDR3 sequence reads: CASSLGDTSTDTQYF. The CDR3 DNA reads as TGTGCCAGCAGCTTAGGGGACACGAGCACAGATACGCAGTATTTT.

Notes on this clonotype: This sequence may be a read error, since a much larger clone differs from it by one base. V usage is TRBV7-8 and J usage is TRBJ2-5; D is uncertain. This CDR3 spans 13 amino acids. Trimming took off 5 bases at V and 2 bases at J, with 9 bases between the two ends. From germline, CDR1 is SGHVS and CDR2 FQNEAQ. As DNA, the CDR3 is TGTGCCAGCAGCCAACTACAGCAAGAGACCCAGTACTTC. Translation gives CASSQLQQETQYF. The whole variable domain, filled in from reference TRBV7-8 and TRBJ2-5, reads GAGVSQSPRYKVAKRGQDVALRCDPISGHVSLFWYQQALGQGPEFLTYFQNEAQLDKSGLPSDRFFAERPEGSVSTLKIQRTQQEDSAVYLCASSQLQQETQYFGPGTRLLVL.

In its sample, this clonotype was seen once. This sequence joins TRBV4-3 and TRBJ2-1, with 9 bases matching TRBD2. CDR1 is LGHNA and CDR2 is YSLEER in the germline V gene. With V trimmed by 3 bases and J by 5 bases, 8 bases remained unmatched. The CDR3 runs 16 residues. CDR3 region: CASSHAFLAGNNEQFF. Here the CDR3 DNA reads TGCGCCAGCAGCCACGCTTTTCTAGCGGGAAACAATGAGCAGTTCTTC.

This clonotype was seen ten or more times. It may be a read error: a sequence one base away is much more abundant. The V call is TRBV24-1, the J call TRBJ2-5, with D possibly TRBD2 on 6 matching bases. Germline V CDR1 and CDR2: KGHDR, SFDVKD. This CDR3 spans 13 amino acids. The CDR3 DNA follows: TGTGCCACCAGGGATTTCGGAGGGGAGACCCAGTACTTC. It codes for CATRDFGGETQYF.

This clonotype was seen only a few times. This rearrangement joins TRBV6-5 to TRBJ1-4, with D possibly TRBD1 on 5 matching bases. Germline V CDR1 and CDR2: MNHEY, SVGAGI. V lost 6 bases, J lost 10 bases, and 15 bases lay in between. The CDR3 length is 13 residues. CDR3 protein: CASSRDGGRKLFF. Here the CDR3 DNA reads TGTGCCAGCAGCCGGGACGGCGGTAGAAAACTGTTTTTT.

V and J are TRBV9 and TRBJ2-1; 9 bases fit TRBD2. Trimming at V came to 0 bases and at J to 7 bases, leaving 8 bases not matched to a gene. The CDR3 length is 16 residues. Germline assignment: CDR1 SGDLS and CDR2 YYNGEE. Here the CDR3 DNA reads TGTGCCAGCAGCGTAGGGGGCGGGGGGGCTGTGAATGAGCAGTTCTTC. The encoded protein is CASSVGGGGAVNEQFF.

This clonotype was detected a few times. V is TRBV6-5 and J is TRBJ2-5; 9 nucleotides align to TRBD2. The germline V gene has CDR1 MNHEY and CDR2 SVGAGI. The CDR3 totals 16 residues. The ends lost 0 bases at V and 9 bases at J; junction bases unmatched: 11. Written as DNA, the CDR3 is TGTGCCAGCAGTTACTCGTACCGAGCGGGGGGCCCCCCCCAGTACTTC. It yields the protein CASSYSYRAGGPPQYF.

This chain connects TRBV18 to TRBJ2-4, with a tentative D call TRBD1 (6 bases). Trimming took 0 bases from V and 13 from J, leaving 10 bases between them. CDR3 size: 12 residues. Germline V gene sequence: CDR1 KGHSH, CDR2 LQKENI. CDR3 region: CASSPPDSQQYF. CDR3 nucleotide sequence: TGTGCCAGCTCACCACCGGACAGTCAGCAGTACTTC.

The chain employs TRBV27 and TRBJ1-2, with D possibly matching TRBD1 (6 bases). The germline gives CDR1 MNHEY, CDR2 SMNVEV (reference sequence). The V end lost 5 bases, the J end lost 10 bases, and 20 bases lay between the germline ends. The CDR3 is made up of 14 amino acids. The CDR3: CASSARGGPSVYTF. CDR3 DNA: TGTGCCAGCAGTGCCAGGGGCGGGCCCTCTGTCTACACCTTC.

In its sample, this clonotype was seen many times. This rearrangement joins TRBV15 to TRBJ2-7, with 7 bases lining up with TRBD1. This CDR3 region has 17 residues. Trimming took 4 bases from V and 2 from J; bases not matched to a gene: 14. CDR1 is LNHNV, CDR2 YYDKDF, per germline (reference sequence). The CDR3 here is CATSKLPTDRFPYEQYF. The CDR3 DNA is TGTGCCACCAGCAAACTACCGACGGACAGGTTTCCCTACGAGCAGTACTTC.

The rearrangement uses TRBV27 and TRBJ2-3; 14 bases are a match to TRBD2. The germline gives CDR1 MNHEY, CDR2 SMNVEV (reference sequence). There are 17 residues in the CDR3. Losses at the gene ends were 5 bases for V and 5 bases for J; bases not matched to a gene: 9. Here the CDR3 reads CASSLGPGLAGEDTQYF. The CDR3, as DNA: TGTGCCAGCAGTCTCGGACCGGGACTAGCGGGGGAAGATACGCAGTATTTT.

As to this clonotype: Germline is not matched at one junction end, which may reflect a read error. The chain recombines TRBV14 with TRBJ1-6; no definite D call. The CDR3 loop spans 14 amino acids. Germline CDR1 is SGHDN and CDR2 is FVKESK. In nucleotides, the CDR3 is TGTGCCAGCAGCGAAGAGAGTACGGTTTCACCCCTCCACTTT. This translates into CASSEESTVSPLHF.

This clonotype was seen at least ten times. This chain connects TRBV6-1 to TRBJ2-7, with 8 bases that match TRBD2. The germline V gene encodes CDR1 MNHNS and CDR2 SASEGT. V trimming: 4 bases; J trimming: 2 bases; junction bases outside the gene matches: 4. The length of the CDR3 is 14 residues. The DNA for the CDR3 is TGTGCCAGCAGTGTTCGCGGGGGGACCTACGAGCAGTACTTC. As protein: CASSVRGGTYEQYF.

This clonotype was picked up a small number of times. The chain combines TRBV5-1 with TRBJ1-5; D not certain. The CDR3 spans 13 residues. With 4 bases removed from V and 7 bases from J, the gap between germline ends came to 12 bases. In germline, CDR1 is SGHRS, CDR2 YFSETQ. The CDR3 DNA reads TGCGCCAGCAGCACCCAACCGGACCAGCCCCAGCATTTT. Translating gives CASSTQPDQPQHF.

The V and J genes are TRBV20-1 and TRBJ1-1; 7 bases agree with TRBD1. This CDR3 has 13 residues. The V segment lost 0 bases and the J segment 5 bases; nucleotides outside the gene matches: 3. Germline CDR1 and CDR2: DFQATT and SNEGSKA (reference sequence). The CDR3 reads CSARDQGGTEAFF. The CDR3 DNA sequence: TGCAGTGCTAGAGACCAGGGGGGAACTGAAGCTTTCTTT.

This clonotype was observed many times. This chain connects TRBV7-2 to TRBJ2-1; maybe TRBD1 (5 bases). Trimming took off 5 bases at V and 6 bases at J, with 14 bases between the two ends. This CDR3 region has 14 residues. CDR1 SGHTA and CDR2 FQGNSA come from the germline V gene. The CDR3 loop is CASSVGQTGNEQFF. The CDR3 bases are TGTGCCAGCAGCGTCGGACAAACGGGCAATGAGCAGTTCTTC.

In its sample, this clonotype was seen many times. The chain employs TRBV25-1 and TRBJ2-1; D uncertain. Trimming took off 6 bases at V and 5 bases at J, with 5 bases between the two ends. CDR1 and CDR2 from the germline V gene are MGHDK and SYGVNS. This CDR3 has 11 amino acids. In DNA form, the CDR3 reads TGTGCCAGCAGAGAGAACAATGAGCAGTTCTTC. It specifies CASRENNEQFF.

This clonotype has at least ten counts. This chain connects TRBV2 to TRBJ2-7; 11 nucleotides align to TRBD1. This CDR3 has 15 amino acids. With 8 bases clipped from V and 4 bases from J, the junction kept 10 bases outside the gene matches. Germline V gene lookup returns CDR1 SNHLY and CDR2 FYNNEI. The CDR3 sequence: CASLWRGQGAYEQYF. CDR3 coding DNA: TGTGCCAGCCTTTGGCGTGGACAGGGGGCTTACGAGCAGTACTTC.

This clonotype was found a few times. The chain combines TRBV7-9 with TRBJ1-1; 7 bases line up with TRBD1. V was clipped by 6 bases and J by 6 bases; unmatched bases: 10. The CDR3 sequence is 14 residues long. Germline assignment: CDR1 SEHNR and CDR2 FQNEAQ (reference sequence). CDR3 coding DNA: TGTGCCAGCAGTTCCGACAGGGTAGAGGCTGAAGCTTTCTTT. It is translated as CASSSDRVEAEAFF.

The chain couples TRBV6-2 or TRBV6-3 to TRBJ2-2; 7 bases fit TRBD2. This CDR3 comprises 14 residues. V was clipped by 7 bases and J by 1 base; unmatched bases: 3. Germline V gene lookup returns CDR1 MNHEY and CDR2 SVGEGT. CDR3 bases: TGTGCCAGCAATATAGCGGGGAACACCGGGGAGCTGTTTTTT. Translating gives CASNIAGNTGELFF.

The table lists this clonotype with a few counts. This chain connects TRBV2 to TRBJ1-1; D is unclear. Germline loops: CDR1 SNHLY, CDR2 FYNNEI. Trimming left V 1 base short and J 0 bases short, with 9 bases between. This CDR3 region has 15 residues. CDR3 bases: TGTGCCAGCAGTGAAGGGTACAGCCTGAACACTGAAGCTTTCTTT. Translated: CASSEGYSLNTEAFF. Together with reference TRBV2 and TRBJ1-1, the CDR3 gives the full variable domain: EPEVTQTPSHQVTQMGQEVILRCVPISNHLYFYWYRQILGQKVEFLVSFYNNEISEKSEIFDDQFSVERPDGSNFTLKIRSTKLEDSAMYFCASSEGYSLNTEAFFGQGTRLTVV.

This clonotype showed up just a few times. This chain joins TRBV20-1 and TRBJ2-3; TRBD2 matches 10 bases. Germline lookup yields CDR1 DFQATT and CDR2 SNEGSKA (reference sequence). Trimming took 3 bases from V and 2 from J; bases not matched to a gene: 8. The CDR3 totals 16 residues. The CDR3 nucleotides are TGCAGTGCTAGGCGGCTAGCGGGGGCCGCCACAGATACGCAGTATTTT. Translating it yields CSARRLAGAATDTQYF.

A few counts support this clonotype. The V gene is TRBV28, the J gene TRBJ1-4, with D possibly matching TRBD1 (5 bases). Germline values: CDR1 MDHEN, CDR2 SYDVKM. V was shortened by 9 bases and J by 4 bases, with 12 bases between the two germline ends. The CDR3 runs 13 residues. CDR3 region: CASRTPNNEKLFF. The CDR3 DNA sequence: TGTGCCAGTCGGACACCAAATAATGAAAAACTGTTTTTT. The full variable domain, rest sourced from reference TRBV28 and TRBJ1-4, is DVKVTQSSRYLVKRTGEKVFLECVQDMDHENMFWYRQDPGLGLRLIYFSYDVKMKEKGDIPEGYSVSREKKERFSLILESASTNQTSMYLCASRTPNNEKLFFGSGTQLSVL.

The J gene is TRBJ1-6, the V gene TRBV5-1; possible D gene TRBD1, 6 bases. Trimming pared 3 bases from V and 7 bases from J, leaving 11 bases between. CDR1 and CDR2 (germline): SGHRS, YFSETQ. The CDR3 has 14 amino acids. CDR3: CASSYVRGNSPLHF. The DNA of the CDR3 is TGCGCCAGCAGCTACGTCAGGGGAAATTCACCCCTCCACTTT.

This clonotype was seen at least ten times. A read error may be the cause here, since a much bigger clone is one base away. The chain joins TRBV4-1 to TRBJ1-2; D uncertain. CDR1 MGHRA and CDR2 YSYEKL come from the germline V gene. The CDR3 sequence is 13 residues long. The chain's CDR3 is CASNQARNYGYTF. The CDR3 nucleotides read TGCGCCAGCAACCAAGCACGGAACTATGGCTACACCTTC.